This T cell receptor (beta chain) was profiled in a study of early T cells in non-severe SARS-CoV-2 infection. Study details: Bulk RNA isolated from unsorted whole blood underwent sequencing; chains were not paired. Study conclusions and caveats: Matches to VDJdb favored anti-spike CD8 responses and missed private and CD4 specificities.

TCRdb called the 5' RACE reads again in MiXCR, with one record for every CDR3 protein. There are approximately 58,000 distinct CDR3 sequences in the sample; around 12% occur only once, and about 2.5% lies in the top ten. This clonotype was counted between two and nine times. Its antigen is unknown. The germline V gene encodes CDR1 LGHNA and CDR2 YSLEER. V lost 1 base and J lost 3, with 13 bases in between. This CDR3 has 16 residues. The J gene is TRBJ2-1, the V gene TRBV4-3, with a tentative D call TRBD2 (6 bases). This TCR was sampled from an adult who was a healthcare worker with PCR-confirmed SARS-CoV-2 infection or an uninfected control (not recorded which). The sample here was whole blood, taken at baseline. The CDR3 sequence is CASSQGGLNIYNEQFF. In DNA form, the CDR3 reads TGCGCCAGCAGCCAAGGCGGACTAAACATCTACAATGAGCAGTTCTTC.